The sequence of this T cell receptor (beta chain) was determined in a study of OX40 agonist ivuxolimab in advanced cancers. Points from the study as a whole: Averaged across samples, CD8+ T cells carried more expanded clones than CD4+ did. At doses 0.1 to 3.0 mg/kg, CD4+ and CD8+ clones expanded. Which antigen the expanded peripheral T cells recognized is unknown.

Remarks on this clone: Its antigen is as yet unknown.

Germline V gene lookup returns CDR1 MNHEY and CDR2 SVGAGI. J was trimmed by 8 bases and V by 2 bases; bases with no gene match: 9. The CDR3 length is 16 residues. Data came from immunoSEQ multiplex PCR; TCRdb stores just in-frame clones and leaves some out. The profile shows about 74,000 clones, about four fifths of them singletons. This sample comprised CD4+ or CD8+ T cells sorted from blood, obtained in a trial of the OX40 agonist ivuxolimab. The rearrangement links TRBV6-5 to TRBJ1-4; 9 nucleotides line up with TRBD1. The source of this sequence is an adult with an advanced solid tumor such as melanoma, head and neck, liver or kidney cancer. The CDR3 region is CASSYLPGQGWEKLFF. In nucleotides, the CDR3 is TGTGCCAGCAGTTACCTTCCGGGACAGGGTTGGGAAAAACTGTTTTTT.